The clone carrying this T cell receptor beta chain showed up just once. In the original analysis: Estimated nucleated cell counts came from reference gene primer amplification. Clones were sequenced by immunoSEQ multiplex PCR, and TCRdb holds only the in-frame ones, with some missing. V and J calls and clone size follow that table, whereas D and trimming were derived from the DNA. In the table there are about 26,000 clones, roughly 90% of which are singletons. This specimen belongs to a study of blood T cell repertoires in COVID-19. Study as a whole: Acute and convalescent COVID-19 specimens originated in the United States, Italy and Spain. T cells, B-cell-depleted T cells, or PBMCs supplied cDNA or gDNA.

The V gene's germline CDR1 is SGHTA and CDR2 FQGTGA. With 5 bases clipped from V and 6 bases from J, the junction kept 6 bases outside the gene matches. This CDR3 has 15 amino acids. The chain is built from TRBV7-3 and TRBJ2-2; 10 bases map to TRBD2. The receptor was derived from a man aged 70-80 years with acute or convalescent COVID-19. Sequencing was performed on peripheral blood. The chain's CDR3 is CASSPLAGVSGELFF. The CDR3 nucleotides read TGTGCCAGCAGCCCCCTAGCGGGAGTATCCGGGGAGCTGTTTTTT. The variable domain in full, with the rest retrieved from reference TRBV7-3 and TRBJ2-2, is GAGVSQTPSNKVTEKGKYVELRCDPISGHTALYWYRQSLGQGPEFLIYFQGTGAADDSGLPNDRFFAVRPEGSVSTLKIQRTERGDSAVYLCASSPLAGVSGELFFGEGSRLTVL.